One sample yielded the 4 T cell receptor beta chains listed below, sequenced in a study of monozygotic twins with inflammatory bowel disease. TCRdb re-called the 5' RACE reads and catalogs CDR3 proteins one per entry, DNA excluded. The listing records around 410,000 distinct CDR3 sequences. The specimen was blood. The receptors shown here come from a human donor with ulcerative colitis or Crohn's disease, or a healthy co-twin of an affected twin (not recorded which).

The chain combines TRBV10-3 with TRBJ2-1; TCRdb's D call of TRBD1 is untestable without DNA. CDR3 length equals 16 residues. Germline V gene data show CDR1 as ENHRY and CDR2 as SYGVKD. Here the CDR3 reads CAISGDRGIIGNEQFF.

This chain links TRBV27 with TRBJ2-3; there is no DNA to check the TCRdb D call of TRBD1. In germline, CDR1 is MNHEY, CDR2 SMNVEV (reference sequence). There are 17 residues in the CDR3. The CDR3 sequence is CASSPRARTGSADTQYF.

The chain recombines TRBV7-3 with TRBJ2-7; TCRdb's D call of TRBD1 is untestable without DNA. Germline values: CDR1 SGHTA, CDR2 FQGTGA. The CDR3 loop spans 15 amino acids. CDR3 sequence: CASSPEPGRNYEQYF.

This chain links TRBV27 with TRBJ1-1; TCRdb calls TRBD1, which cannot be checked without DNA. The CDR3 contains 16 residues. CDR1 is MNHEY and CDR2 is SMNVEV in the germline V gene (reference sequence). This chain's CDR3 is CASSFEPTGVKTEAFF.